The source of this T cell receptor beta chain is a study of blood T cell repertoires in COVID-19. About the research overall: Spain, Italy and the United States supplied samples that represented acute and convalescent COVID-19. PBMCs, B-cell-depleted T cells, or T cells provided the cDNA or gDNA that made up the material.

This CDR3 spans 19 amino acids. Germline CDR1 is MNHEY and CDR2 is SVGEGT. V shed 0 bases and J 0 bases; nucleotides not matched to a gene: 6. In the authors' methods: Amplification of reference gene primers provided the estimated nucleated cell counts. Measured with immunoSEQ multiplex PCR; TCRdb has only the in-frame clones, and not every one. The V and J calls and clone size come from that table; D and trimming were worked out from the DNA. Here the sample spans about 140,000 clones, roughly 88% being singletons. J is TRBJ1-5 and V is TRBV6-2 or TRBV6-3, with 12 bases matching TRBD1. This clonotype was sampled from a woman aged 55-70 years with acute or convalescent COVID-19. Input material: peripheral blood. The chain's CDR3 is CASSYSTGTGGSSNQPQHF. In DNA form, the CDR3 reads TGTGCCAGCAGTTACTCGACCGGGACAGGGGGCAGTAGCAATCAGCCCCAGCATTTT.